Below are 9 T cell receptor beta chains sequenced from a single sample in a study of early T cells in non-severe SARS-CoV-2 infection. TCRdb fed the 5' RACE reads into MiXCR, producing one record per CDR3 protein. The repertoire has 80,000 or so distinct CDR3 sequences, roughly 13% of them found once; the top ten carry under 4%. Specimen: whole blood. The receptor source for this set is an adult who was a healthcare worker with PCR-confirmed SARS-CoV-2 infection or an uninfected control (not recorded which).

DNA of the CDR3: TGCAGCGAACGGGACAGTAACACCGGGGAGCTGTTTTTT. Translated, it gives CSERDSNTGELFF. The genes are TRBV29-1 and TRBJ2-2; 7 bases agree with TRBD1. CDR1 is SQVTM and CDR2 is ANQGSEA in the germline V gene. V was pared by 7 bases and J by 2 bases, with 4 bases of the junction left unmatched. The CDR3 runs to 13 residues.

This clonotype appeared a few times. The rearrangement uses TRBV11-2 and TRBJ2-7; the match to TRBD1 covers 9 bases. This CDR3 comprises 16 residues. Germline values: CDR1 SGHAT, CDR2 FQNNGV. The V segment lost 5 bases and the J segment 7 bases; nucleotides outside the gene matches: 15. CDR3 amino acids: CASSPWGQGGIWEQYF. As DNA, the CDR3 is TGTGCCAGCAGCCCGTGGGGACAGGGAGGAATTTGGGAGCAGTACTTC.

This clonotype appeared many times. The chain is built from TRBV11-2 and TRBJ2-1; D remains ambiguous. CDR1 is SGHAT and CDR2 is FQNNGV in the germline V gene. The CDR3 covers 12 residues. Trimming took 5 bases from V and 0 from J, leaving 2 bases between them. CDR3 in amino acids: CASSRSYNEQFF. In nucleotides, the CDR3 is TGTGCCAGCAGCCGCTCCTACAATGAGCAGTTCTTC. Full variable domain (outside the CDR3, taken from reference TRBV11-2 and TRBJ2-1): EAGVAQSPRYKIIEKRQSVAFWCNPISGHATLYWYQQILGQGPKLLIQFQNNGVVDDSQLPKDRFSAERLKGVDSTLKIQPAKLEDSAVYLCASSRSYNEQFFGPGTRLTVL.

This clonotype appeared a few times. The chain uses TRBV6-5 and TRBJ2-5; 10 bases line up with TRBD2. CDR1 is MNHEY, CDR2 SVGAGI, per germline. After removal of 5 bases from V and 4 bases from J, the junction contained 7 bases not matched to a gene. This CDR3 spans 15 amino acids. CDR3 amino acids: CASSASGLATETQYF. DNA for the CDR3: TGTGCCAGCAGTGCCTCGGGACTAGCGACAGAGACCCAGTACTTC.

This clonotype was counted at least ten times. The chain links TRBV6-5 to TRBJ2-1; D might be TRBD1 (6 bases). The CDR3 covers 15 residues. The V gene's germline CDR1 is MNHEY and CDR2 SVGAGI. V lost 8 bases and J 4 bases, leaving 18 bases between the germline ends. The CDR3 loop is CASSKVPTGYNEQFF. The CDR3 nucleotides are TGTGCCAGCTCTAAGGTACCAACAGGGTACAATGAGCAGTTCTTC.

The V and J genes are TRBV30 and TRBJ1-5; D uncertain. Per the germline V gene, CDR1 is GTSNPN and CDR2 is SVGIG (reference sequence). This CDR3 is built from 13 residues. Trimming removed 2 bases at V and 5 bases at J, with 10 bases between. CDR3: CAWSMASDQPQHF. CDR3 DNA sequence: TGTGCCTGGAGTATGGCCTCGGATCAGCCCCAGCATTTT.

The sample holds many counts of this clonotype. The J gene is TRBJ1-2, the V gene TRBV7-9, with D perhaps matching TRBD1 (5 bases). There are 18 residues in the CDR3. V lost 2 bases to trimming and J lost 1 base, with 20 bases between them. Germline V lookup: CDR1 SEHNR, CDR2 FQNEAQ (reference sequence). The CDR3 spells CASSLHGLGDVYNYGYTF. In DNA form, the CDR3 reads TGTGCCAGCAGCTTACACGGGTTGGGGGACGTCTATAACTATGGCTACACCTTC.

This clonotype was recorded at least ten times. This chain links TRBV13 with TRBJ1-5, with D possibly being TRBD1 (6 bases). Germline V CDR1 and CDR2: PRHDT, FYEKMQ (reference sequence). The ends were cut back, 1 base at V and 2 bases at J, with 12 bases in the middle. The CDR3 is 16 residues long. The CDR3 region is CASSLDRGAGNQPQHF. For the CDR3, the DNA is TGTGCCAGCAGCTTAGACCGGGGGGCCGGCAATCAGCCCCAGCATTTT.

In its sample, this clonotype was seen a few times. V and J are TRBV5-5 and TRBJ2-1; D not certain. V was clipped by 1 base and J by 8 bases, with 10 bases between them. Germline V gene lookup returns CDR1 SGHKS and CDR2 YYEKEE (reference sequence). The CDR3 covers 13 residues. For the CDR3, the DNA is TGTGCCAGCAGCTTGTGGCCGGCCCATGAGCAGTTCTTC. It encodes CASSLWPAHEQFF.